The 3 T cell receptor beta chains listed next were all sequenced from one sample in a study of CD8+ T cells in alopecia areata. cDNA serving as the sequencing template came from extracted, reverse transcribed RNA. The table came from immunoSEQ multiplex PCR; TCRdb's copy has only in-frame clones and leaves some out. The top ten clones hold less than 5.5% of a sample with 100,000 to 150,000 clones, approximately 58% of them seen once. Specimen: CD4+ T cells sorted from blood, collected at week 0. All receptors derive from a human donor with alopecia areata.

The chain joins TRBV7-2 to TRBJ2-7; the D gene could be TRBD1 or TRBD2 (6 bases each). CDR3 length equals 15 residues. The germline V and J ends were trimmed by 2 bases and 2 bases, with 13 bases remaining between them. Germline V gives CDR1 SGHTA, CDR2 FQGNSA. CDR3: CASSLNRGDPYEQYF. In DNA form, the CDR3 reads TGTGCCAGCAGCTTAAATAGGGGGGACCCCTACGAGCAGTACTTC.

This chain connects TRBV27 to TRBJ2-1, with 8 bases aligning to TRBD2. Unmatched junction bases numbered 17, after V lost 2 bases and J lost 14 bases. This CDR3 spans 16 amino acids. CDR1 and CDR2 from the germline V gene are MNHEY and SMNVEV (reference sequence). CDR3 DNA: TGTGCCAGCAGTTTAGTGTGGGGACTAGAGCGAGCATCGGAGTTCTTC. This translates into CASSLVWGLERASEFF.

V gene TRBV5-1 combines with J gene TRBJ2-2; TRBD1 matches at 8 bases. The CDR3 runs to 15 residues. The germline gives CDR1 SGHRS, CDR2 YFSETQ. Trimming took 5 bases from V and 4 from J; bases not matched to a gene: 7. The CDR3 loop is CASSPTGAGTGELFF. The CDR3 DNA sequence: TGCGCCAGCAGTCCGACAGGGGCGGGCACCGGGGAGCTGTTTTTT.